This T cell receptor (beta chain) was identified in a study of cytomegalovirus exposure and HLA in healthy donors. This CDR3 contains 13 residues. V shed 6 bases, J shed 4 bases, and the junction held 4 bases outside the gene matches. Per germline, CDR1 MNHNY and CDR2 SVGAGI (reference sequence). A few counts support this clone. PCR primers comprised 60 Vbeta and 13 Jbeta primers. Using immunoSEQ multiplex PCR, the repertoire was profiled, and TCRdb retains in-frame clones only, with some absent. The table records about 250,000 clones, about 88% of them present only once. The TCR sequence derives from a girl aged 2 to 10 in good health and CMV-seronegative. J is TRBJ2-5 and V is TRBV6-6; 8 bases line up with TRBD1. The sample consisted of PBMCs. This CDR3 is CASSKQGGETQYF. As DNA, the CDR3 is TGTGCCAGCAGCAAACAGGGGGGAGAGACCCAGTACTTC.